This TCR beta chain was sequenced in a study of patients and donors after allogeneic stem cell transplantation. The V end lost 7 bases, the J end lost 2 bases, and 25 bases lay between the germline ends. Germline CDR1 SNHLY, CDR2 FYNNEI. This CDR3 has 18 amino acids. TCRdb recomputed calls from the RT-PCR reads with MiXCR, one row per CDR3 protein. The data hold 900,000 to 1,000,000 distinct CDR3 sequences, with more than 15% observed a single time. The chain employs TRBV2 and TRBJ2-3, with D perhaps matching TRBD2 (6 bases). This TCR was recovered from a human donor who was either an allogeneic HSCT recipient or a stem cell or donor lymphocyte infusion donor (not recorded which). It is not recorded whose cells these are; they may come from a transplant donor. The sequenced sample was blood, either unsorted or a sorted T cell fraction (not recorded which). The DNA of the CDR3 is TGTGCCAGCACCCCCCCCTGGTTTAGAGGAGGGGTCACAGATACGCAGTATTTT. This encodes CASTPPWFRGGVTDTQYF.